These T cell receptor beta chains were read from a single sample in a study of response to subunit inactivated influenza vaccine. TCRdb recomputed calls from the RT-PCR reads with MiXCR, one row per CDR3 protein. The repertoire has roughly 700,000 distinct CDR3 sequences, roughly 14% of them found once; the top ten carry 5.5% to 7%. Source: PBMCs from blood, taken 14 days before vaccination. The receptors were sampled from a man aged 45-60 years who received an inactivated influenza vaccine. The CDR3 runs from the conserved cysteine through the conserved F or W. The D gene is left open where the match is weak. Size is omitted from some rows. Given values are once, few, many or a class for expanded clones.

>TRBJ2-1|TRBD2|TRBV3-1|.
TGTGCCAGCAGCCAAGATCCGGGACTACACAATGAGCAGTTCTTC
CASSQDPGLHNEQFF
>TRBJ2-7|.|TRBV10-3|few
TGTGCCATCAGTGACTCACGAGGGGGAACGCCCTACGAGCAGTACTTC
CAISDSRGGTPYEQYF
>TRBJ1-3|.|TRBV10-3|.
TGTGCCATCAGTGACAGGGACTCTGGAAACACCATATATTTT
CAISDRDSGNTIYF
>TRBJ2-7|TRBD2|TRBV20-1|.
TGCAGTGCGGTAGGGACTAGCGGGAGCAGCGAGCAGTACTTC
CSAVGTSGSSEQYF
>TRBJ2-1|TRBD2|TRBV7-6|many
TGTGCCAGCAGCACAACTAGCGGGAGTTGGTATGAGCAGTTCTTC
CASSTTSGSWYEQFF
>TRBJ2-1|TRBD1|TRBV7-8|many
TGTGCCAGCAGCCGCCGACAGGGGGATATTTCCTACAATGAGCAGTTCTTC
CASSRRQGDISYNEQFF
>TRBJ1-2|.|TRBV7-9|few
TGTGCCAGCAGCTACGGTACGGACAACTATGGCTACACCTTC
CASSYGTDNYGYTF
>TRBJ1-1|.|TRBV29-1|many
TGCAGCGTAGGAGAAGCGATGAACACTGAAGCTTTCTTT
CSVGEAMNTEAFF
>TRBJ2-1|TRBD2|TRBV5-1|few
TGCGCCAGCAGCACGGGAGGGAGGAATGAGCAGTTCTTC
CASSTGGRNEQFF
>TRBJ2-7|.|TRBV6-5|few
TGTGCCAGCAGTTTCCGTCGCGGACAGTCCTACGAGCAGTACTTC
CASSFRRGQSYEQYF
>TRBJ2-5|TRBD2|TRBV12-3/TRBV12-4|few
TGTGCCAGCAGTTTTCATCCCGGGAGAGTAGCGGGGAGGGAAAATGAGGAGACCCAGTACTTC
CASSFHPGRVAGRENEETQYF
>TRBJ2-5|.|TRBV20-1|.
TGCAGTGCTAGATACCTAGAGACCCAGTACTTC
CSARYLETQYF
>TRBJ2-1|TRBD2|TRBV7-9|few
TGTGCCAGCAGAAGTAGCGGGGACTCCTACAATGAGCAGTTCTTC
CASRSSGDSYNEQFF
>TRBJ1-2|.|TRBV3-1|few
TGTGCCAGCAGCCAGGGGGCTGCTGGCTACACCTTC
CASSQGAAGYTF
>TRBJ1-1|TRBD1|TRBV6-1|.
TGTGCCAGCCGCAGGGTGGGACAGGGGTTTCAAGCTTTCTTT
CASRRVGQGFQAFF
>TRBJ2-3|TRBD2|TRBV12-3/TRBV12-4|few
TGTGCCAGCAGTTTCCCCTTTAGCGGGGGAGGCACAGATACGCAGTATTTT
CASSFPFSGGGTDTQYF
>TRBJ2-7|.|TRBV4-3|.
TGCGCCAGCAGCCAAGATCTTGCTAGAATCTACGAGCAGTACTTC
CASSQDLARIYEQYF
>TRBJ2-7|TRBD2|TRBV12-3/TRBV12-4|.
TGTGCCAGCAGTTTAGGTGCGAGCGGGGGCGCCTTCTCCTACGAGCAGTACTTC
CASSLGASGGAFSYEQYF
>TRBJ2-1|.|TRBV28|.
TGTGCCAGCTGTTTAGTACTGAGACAGGGAGGTCCCTACAATGAGCAGTTCTTC
CASCLVLRQGGPYNEQFF
>TRBJ1-2|.|TRBV30|.
TGTGCCTGGACCCGGACCTTTGGCTACACCTTC
CAWTRTFGYTF
>TRBJ2-7|.|TRBV6-1|.
TGTGCCAGCAGTGAACAGGGTATGGACGAGCAGTACTTC
CASSEQGMDEQYF
>TRBJ2-7|.|TRBV4-3|.
TGCGCCAGCAGCCAGGTGGTTAGGTCGTCCTACGAGCAGTACTTC
CASSQVVRSSYEQYF
>TRBJ2-7|.|TRBV2|.
TGTGCCAGCAGTGAATACAGGGCTGGCTACGAGCAGTACTTC
CASSEYRAGYEQYF
>TRBJ1-2|.|TRBV6-5|many
TGTGCCAGCAGTTATATCCAGGGGAACTATGGCTACACCTTC
CASSYIQGNYGYTF
>TRBJ2-2|.|TRBV10-3|.
TGTGCCATCAGTGAGGGGTCAGGGGAGCTGTTTTTT
CAISEGSGELFF